Below are 24 T cell receptor beta chains sequenced from a single sample in a study of cytomegalovirus exposure and HLA in healthy donors (dated by TCRdb to about 2017). The protocol used for the library was the immunoSEQ multiplex PCR assay. For the multiplex PCR, a mixture combining 60 forward primers for TCR Vbeta segments and 13 reverse primers for TCR Jbeta segments was used. TCRdb re-hosts the immuneACCESS table, in-frame sequences only. Its copies lack some clones; in the studies checked, an unresolved V gene accounts for under half of them, and the cause for the rest is not known. This sample is represented by roughly 200,000 clones; around 75% of them were singletons. Clones ranked in the top ten supply 2.9% of the sample. The sample consisted of PBMCs. These receptors all stem from a male donor in good health and CMV-seronegative.

The J gene is TRBJ2-1, the V gene TRBV19; 10 bases align to TRBD2. V was pared by 3 bases and J by 4 bases, with 12 bases of the junction left unmatched. Germline V gene sequence: CDR1 LNHDA, CDR2 SQIVND (reference sequence). The CDR3 covers 18 residues. The CDR3 bases are TGTGCCAGTAGTATCGGAAGTCTAGCGGGGGTGGGTTACAATGAGCAGTTCTTC. Protein sequence: CASSIGSLAGVGYNEQFF.

This clone has only a few counts. The rearrangement links TRBV6-1 to TRBJ1-2; D is unclear. There are 15 residues in the CDR3. From germline, CDR1 is MNHNS and CDR2 SASEGT. V dropped 7 bases and J dropped 4 bases, with 19 bases sitting between them. The CDR3 spells CASISGSFYPYGYTF. The CDR3 DNA follows: TGTGCCAGCATTTCCGGGAGTTTCTACCCCTATGGCTACACCTTC.

The rearrangement uses TRBV5-8 and TRBJ1-5; 8 bases match TRBD1. This CDR3 is 15 amino acids long. The trim removed 0 bases at V and 7 bases at J, leaving 6 bases unmatched. The germline gives CDR1 SGHTS, CDR2 YDEGEE. DNA of the CDR3: TGTGCCAGCAGCTTGGCGGGCAGGGGGCGGCAGCCCCAGCATTTT. It encodes CASSLAGRGRQPQHF.

The genes are TRBV28 and TRBJ2-4; 8 bases are shared with TRBD1. With 6 bases clipped from V and 6 bases from J, the junction kept 7 bases outside the gene matches. The length of the CDR3 is 14 residues. Looked up from germline, CDR1 is MDHEN and CDR2 is SYDVKM. As DNA, the CDR3 is TGTGCCAGCAGCCCTGGACAGGGAGGAAACATTCAGTACTTC. As protein: CASSPGQGGNIQYF.

The rearrangement joins TRBV30 to TRBJ1-1, with 9 bases matching TRBD1. The CDR3 is 13 residues long. Germline CDR1 GTSNPN, CDR2 SVGIG (reference sequence). J gave up 7 bases and V 2 bases, and 5 bases lay outside the gene matches. The CDR3: CAWSLTGGVEAFF. The CDR3 region has the DNA TGTGCCTGGAGTTTAACAGGGGGCGTTGAAGCTTTCTTT.

The genes are TRBV28 and TRBJ1-5; D is unclear. This CDR3 comprises 11 residues. Trimming stripped 2 bases from V and 15 bases from J, with 11 bases between. Germline V CDR1 and CDR2: MDHEN, SYDVKM. CDR3 DNA sequence: TGTGCCAGCAGTTTAGGTTTAGCTTCGCATTTT. Its translation is CASSLGLASHF.

The DNA of the CDR3 is TGCGCCAGCAGCCTCGGCCGGGGGAGGGACGGGGCCAACGTCCTGACTTTC. It yields the protein CASSLGRGRDGANVLTF. The rearrangement links TRBV4-1 to TRBJ2-6, with 7 nucleotides matching TRBD2. CDR1 and CDR2 (germline): MGHRA, YSYEKL. J lost 4 bases, V lost 4 bases, and 10 bases had no gene match. CDR3 length equals 17 residues.

The rearrangement joins TRBV19 to TRBJ1-2, with a possible D match to TRBD1 (5 bases). The CDR3 has 12 residues. V was trimmed by 8 bases and J by 2 bases, leaving 9 bases between them. Looked up from germline, CDR1 is LNHDA and CDR2 is SQIVND (reference sequence). Here the CDR3 reads CASYRQNYGYTF. The CDR3 nucleotides read TGTGCCAGTTATCGACAGAACTATGGCTACACCTTC.

J is TRBJ1-5 and V is TRBV27; perhaps TRBD1 as D (6 bases). Germline V gene data show CDR1 as MNHEY and CDR2 as SMNVEV (reference sequence). This CDR3 region has 14 residues. V lost 6 bases and J 4 bases, leaving 13 bases between the germline ends. CDR3 nucleotides: TGTGCCAGCAGAACAGGGAACTTGAATCAGCCCCAGCATTTT. It is translated as CASRTGNLNQPQHF.

This sequence joins TRBV5-1 and TRBJ1-3; D unresolved. V gave up 4 bases and J gave up 0 bases, with 11 bases separating them. Germline-derived CDR1 and CDR2 are SGHRS and YFSETQ. The CDR3 contains 15 residues. The CDR3 protein is CASSPMYSSGNTIYF. For the CDR3, the DNA is TGCGCCAGCAGCCCAATGTACAGCTCTGGAAACACCATATATTTT.

The chain recombines TRBV7-3 with TRBJ2-1; D might be TRBD2 (5 bases). Trimming left V 5 bases short and J 13 bases short, with 15 bases between. CDR1 is SGHTA and CDR2 is FQGTGA in the germline V gene. The CDR3 is 12 residues long. This chain's CDR3 is CASSRGIGLQFF. In nucleotides, the CDR3 is TGTGCCAGCAGCCGAGGGATAGGACTCCAGTTCTTC.

The chain joins TRBV4-3 to TRBJ2-3, with 15 positions matching TRBD2. Germline CDR1 is LGHNA and CDR2 is YSLEER. The V gene end was trimmed by 1 base and the J gene end by 1 base; junction bases not matched to a gene: 6. The CDR3 is 19 amino acids. The CDR3 DNA sequence: TGCGCCAGCAGCCAAGGGACTAGCGGGAGGGCCTCAGGCACAGATACGCAGTATTTT. As protein: CASSQGTSGRASGTDTQYF.

This clone has a single count. The chain recombines TRBV7-2 with TRBJ1-5; perhaps TRBD1 as D (5 bases). Trimming pared 5 bases from V and 7 bases from J, leaving 12 bases between. Germline CDR1 SGHTA, CDR2 FQGNSA. The length of the CDR3 is 13 residues. The CDR3 sequence: CASSPGIDQPQHF. The CDR3 DNA reads TGTGCCAGCAGCCCAGGGATTGACCAGCCCCAGCATTTT.

This clone was picked up one time. V usage is TRBV15 and J usage is TRBJ2-1; perhaps TRBD1 as D (6 bases). The germline gives CDR1 LNHNV, CDR2 YYDKDF (reference sequence). CDR3 length: 13 amino acids. The V end lost 4 bases, the J end lost 12 bases, and 16 bases lay between the germline ends. The CDR3 DNA is TGTGCCACCAGCACGACGTTAGGCAGGGGGCAGTTCTTC. As protein: CATSTTLGRGQFF.

J is TRBJ2-3 and V is TRBV9; perhaps TRBD1 as D (6 bases). CDR3 length equals 13 residues. Germline CDR1 reads SGDLS; CDR2 reads YYNGEE. Trimming removed 1 base from V and 5 bases from J, with 8 bases in between. The CDR3 loop reads CASSVRGGDTQYF. The DNA for the CDR3 is TGTGCCAGCAGCGTAAGAGGGGGAGATACGCAGTATTTT.

The rearrangement links TRBV25-1 to TRBJ2-7; D is possibly TRBD2 (6 bases). The CDR3 has 12 amino acids. Per germline, CDR1 MGHDK and CDR2 SYGVNS. V was pared by 5 bases and J by 3 bases, with 8 bases between. This CDR3 is CASSSGLYEQYF. The DNA for the CDR3 is TGTGCCAGCAGTAGCGGGCTCTACGAGCAGTACTTC.

Written as DNA, the CDR3 is TGTGCCAGTAGCAGCGGGTATGAGCAGTTCTTC. It translates to CASSSGYEQFF. The chain recombines TRBV6-6 with TRBJ2-1, with D possibly being TRBD2 (6 bases). The CDR3 runs 11 residues. Trimming pared 9 bases from V and 8 bases from J, leaving 11 bases between. Per germline, CDR1 MNHNY and CDR2 SVGAGI (reference sequence).

CDR3 DNA: TGCGCCAGCAGCCAAGAAGCAGGGTGGGAGCAGTACTTC. Amino acid sequence: CASSQEAGWEQYF. J is TRBJ2-7 and V is TRBV4-1; D is possibly TRBD1 (5 bases). The germline V and J ends were trimmed by 0 bases and 7 bases, with 10 bases remaining between them. This CDR3 contains 13 residues. The germline V gene encodes CDR1 MGHRA and CDR2 YSYEKL.

V usage is TRBV5-4 and J usage is TRBJ2-7, with 7 bases fitting TRBD1. The germline CDR1 and CDR2 sequences are SGHNT and YYREEE (reference sequence). V gave up 0 bases and J gave up 6 bases; unmatched junction bases: 3. CDR3 length: 13 residues. In DNA, the CDR3 is TGTGCCAGCAGCTTGGGGGACAGAGGCGAGCAGTACTTC. This gives the protein CASSLGDRGEQYF.

This clone was seen a few times. The genes are TRBV27 and TRBJ2-5; 10 positions match TRBD2. This CDR3 comprises 16 residues. CDR1 is MNHEY and CDR2 is SMNVEV in the germline V gene (reference sequence). Unmatched junction bases numbered 12, after V lost 6 bases and J lost 5 bases. The CDR3 nucleotides are TGTGCCAGCAGCCCCGTAGCGGGAGGAAGGCGGGAGACCCAGTACTTC. Its protein is CASSPVAGGRRETQYF.

The chain uses TRBV19 and TRBJ2-7; 7 nucleotides agree with TRBD1. Germline CDR1 is LNHDA and CDR2 is SQIVND (reference sequence). Germline trimming cut 3 bases from V and 0 bases from J; bases unmatched to any gene: 2. The CDR3 runs 14 residues. The DNA for the CDR3 is TGTGCCAGTAGTATGTGGGACAGCTCCTACGAGCAGTACTTC. Translated: CASSMWDSSYEQYF. The whole variable domain, remainder taken from reference TRBV19 and TRBJ2-7, is DGGITQSPKYLFRKEGQNVTLSCEQNLNHDAMYWYRQDPGQGLRLIYYSQIVNDFQKGDIAEGYSVSREKKESFPLTVTSAQKNPTAFYLCASSMWDSSYEQYFGPGTRLTVT.

This chain uses TRBV5-1 with TRBJ1-5, with 8 bases fitting TRBD1. CDR1 is SGHRS, CDR2 YFSETQ, per germline. After removal of 4 bases from V and 7 bases from J, the junction contained 10 bases not matched to a gene. The CDR3 extends over 15 amino acids. CDR3 coding DNA: TGCGCCAGCAGCCTATCGACAGGGACAGGACAGCCCCAGCATTTT. Its translation: CASSLSTGTGQPQHF.

The rearrangement joins TRBV6-5 to TRBJ2-7; 12 bases fit TRBD2. The CDR3 runs 14 residues. Germline values: CDR1 MNHEY, CDR2 SVGAGI. V was clipped by 6 bases and J by 3 bases; unmatched bases: 3. This chain's CDR3 is CASRLAGGIYEQYF. DNA of the CDR3: TGTGCCAGCAGACTAGCGGGAGGAATCTACGAGCAGTACTTC.

V and J are TRBV27 and TRBJ1-2, with unresolved D. The CDR3 is 15 residues long. Germline values: CDR1 MNHEY, CDR2 SMNVEV (reference sequence). Deletions cut 4 bases from V and 4 bases from J, with 16 bases between. CDR3 in amino acids: CASSSWAGMGYGYTF. In nucleotides, the CDR3 is TGTGCCAGCAGTTCCTGGGCCGGAATGGGCTATGGCTACACCTTC.